The following is a TCR beta chain sequence with its context. Its antigen remains unidentified. Base qualities are not provided; no much larger clone lies one nucleotide away. In total, about 650 healthy bone marrow donors made up the cohort. Cohort members were all nominally healthy when sampled, although unrecorded immune exposures were likely present. The donor tested CMV seropositive, placing the donor among the 290 or so seropositive members of the cohort. Each donor provided a peripheral blood sample, and peripheral blood mononuclear cells were used for TCR beta sequencing. Genomic DNA was extracted from the blood cell samples with the Qiagen DNeasy Blood Extraction Kit. This record comes from a study of cytomegalovirus exposure and HLA in healthy donors (dated by TCRdb to about 2017). In terms of the full investigation: An earlier analysis of approximately 640 of the donors reported 250 to 350 Gb of sequence data and some 100 million unique TCR beta sequences from about 180 million T cells. Typing coverage varied by locus: about 629-630 donors for A, B, C, DRB1 and DQB1; approximately 560 for DQA1; about 590 for DPA1; approximately 470 for DPB1. Along with the approximately 600-subject first cohort, a separate validation cohort of 120 different subjects was used. Because of strong linkage in the cohort, 4 to 6 DR-DQ haplotypes were treated as single units for association and clustering. In a later genetic analysis, genome-wide SNP genotypes for about 55% of the roughly 700 donors were used, and that subset was treated as a discovery cohort. Donor age, sex, ethnicity and CMV serostatus were compiled together with the repertoire data. An earlier analysis of approximately 630 of the donors applied high-throughput TCR beta sequencing to assess whether each TCR beta V gene segment acted as functional or pseudogenic. HLA typing included class I and class II loci at four-digit resolution. A later analysis re-examined previously published TCR beta repertoires from about 700 donors and added high-resolution HLA genotyping to investigate patterns of TCR occurrence. High-throughput TCR immunosequencing, statistical association of individual TCRs with disease status, and machine learning were combined to predict cytomegalovirus infection status. Using immunosequencing, the study profiled T cell repertoires from approximately 700 subjects and related those repertoires to cytomegalovirus serostatus. About 300 gigabases of sequencing data and 75 million to 85 million unique TCR sequences made up an early release that covered roughly 670 HLA-typed donors. Of the approximately 400 genotyped donors, 75% to 85% were placed in the genetic ancestry cluster associated with self-reported Caucasian donors. Among 398 genotyped donors of the cohort, an average of approximately 220,000 unique TCR beta nucleotide sequences was sequenced per donor, of which about 19% were non-productive. The study was designed to test whether signatures of past pathogen exposure could be identified by cataloging public T cell receptors. Rather than using new phenotypic data, the later analysis identified candidate immune exposures from TCR beta sequences and from how often those sequences occurred across donors. Every repertoire in the discovery cohort had been generated on one and the same sequencing platform. Results the study describes overall, beyond this receptor: Because counts were too low, roughly 16 rarely observed V segments, including chromosome 9 orphons, were excluded from the earlier analysis of 587 of the donors. In vitro tests confirmed that a few of the cytomegalovirus-associated TCR beta chains recognize cytomegalovirus antigens. The study gave a list of over 150 TCR beta chains associated with cytomegalovirus. While some public TCRs were present in many individuals, most TCR sequences turned up only very rarely across donors. According to a later analysis, most CMV-associated TCR beta chains appeared to be HLA-restricted, and the HLA associations seemed to be driven largely by CMV exposure. A later analysis found that TCR association rates varied across HLA loci, with DRB1 alleles showing the most associated TCRs and HLA-C alleles the fewest. The authors suggested that the approach could potentially be generalized to other disease states and immunological phenotypes. CMV serostatus was the only immune exposure information available for the cohort. The 87-base-pair reads could not distinguish some IMGT-functional V segments, including TRBV6-2 and TRBV6-3, so those segments were excluded. HLA typing was unavailable for some donors at each locus, so association tests used only the typed subset. Several of the top co-occurrence clusters appeared to be linked to parvovirus B19, influenza, CMV and Epstein-Barr virus, according to a later analysis. An association between a missense DCLRE1C variant and V-gene and J-gene trimming of TCR beta chains was found in a later genetic analysis and replicated in an independent cohort. Cytomegalovirus status was reported to be diagnosed by the classifier with high specificity and sensitivity in both the original and validation cohorts. In an earlier analysis of more than 450 of the donors, most TCR beta V segments were observed in productive rearrangements about 90% or about 30% of the time, broadly matching IMGT annotations. The sequencing pipeline was judged likely to have produced a cluster of highly shared sequence variants as a technical artifact. In this cohort, only TCR beta chains were sequenced, and detectable features were limited by the absence of alpha or paired-chain data. Presence/absence analyses assumed roughly uniform sequencing depth across donors, an assumption that may not hold. When HLA alleles, especially DR and DQ, strongly co-occurred, attributing TCR associations to individual alleles was difficult. In a later analysis, HLA-associated TCR beta chains showed more clonal expansion and lower generation probabilities than non-associated chains that were equally common. In a later analysis, 15,000 to 20,000 TCR beta sequences were associated with specific HLA alleles at a false discovery rate of 0.05. Linkage disequilibrium might explain the correlated functional status among segregating V segments, but an unknown experimental factor could not be ruled out. A further reported finding was that TCR beta sequences accurately predicted the HLA-A and HLA-B alleles for most subjects in the first cohort. According to a later genetic analysis, donors in an Asian-associated ancestry cluster had fewer N-insertions in productive TCRs than the approximately 670-donor mean.

The library was obtained by the immunoSEQ multiplex PCR assay. For the multiplex PCR, a mixture combining 60 forward primers for TCR Vbeta segments and 13 reverse primers for TCR Jbeta segments was used. The CDR3 region of rearranged TCR beta genes was amplified from genomic DNA by a multiplex PCR assay. The Illumina HiSeq System was used to sequence the amplified TCR beta libraries as 87-base-pair reads. Per the original workflow: A later analysis tallied 70 million to 100 million unique TCR beta chains across the 640 or so repertoires, and about 10 million of those chains were shared by two or more donors. A nearest-neighbor algorithm error-corrected the raw reads and collapsed the reads into unique sequences, merging closely related sequences to remove PCR and sequencing errors. To assign V, D and J gene segments, CDR3 sequences were aligned to IMGT reference sequences. For a sequence to be retained, a match of at least six nucleotides to both a V gene segment and a J gene segment was required. Rearrangements were called productive when the CDR3 lacked stop codons and stayed in frame with V and J; all others were non-productive. CDR3 was defined by IMGT convention, running from the second conserved V-encoded cysteine to the conserved J-encoded phenylalanine. The earlier analysis of 587 of the donors excluded any sequence lacking an unambiguous match to a single V gene segment. An earlier analysis of a few hundred of the donors called V segments functional above 56.7% productive rearrangements and segregating when the between-donor standard deviation exceeded 5%. To diagnose cytomegalovirus status from the catalog of TCR beta chain sequences, a statistical classification framework was built. In a later analysis, TCR nucleotide sequences were compared against IMGT/GENE-DB human TR gene sequences so that V and J genes could be assigned. A later analysis assigned CDR3 sequences and most-parsimonious VDJ recombination scenarios with the TCRdist pipeline. In a later analysis, each TCR beta chain was defined by its CDR3 amino acid sequence together with its V-gene family, and reads without a unique V-gene family were excluded. In a later analysis, nearly 600 highly shared, low-generation-probability nucleotide sequences were removed to address suspected cross-contamination and a sequencing artifact. For each public chain, a later analysis derived a clonal expansion index from normalized ranks of inferred template counts within each repertoire. Generation probabilities in a later analysis came from a VDJ recombination model fitted to out-of-frame rearrangements, and those results were checked against IGoR. Hypergeometric tests were used in a later analysis to score TCR-TCR, TCR-HLA and TCR-CMV co-occurrence, with a repertoire-size bias correction applied to the TCR pairs. In a later analysis, false discovery rates were estimated by permuting HLA or CMV assignments 20 times. In a later analysis, co-occurring TCRs were grouped using DBSCAN, with TCRdist sequence similarity added in when clustering inside HLA-allele-positive subsets. For co-occurrence clustering, repertoires with fewer than 30,000 or more than 120,000 public chains were excluded, along with a handful of repertoires with anomalous nucleotide sharing. Sourced from immuneACCESS, this table was stored by TCRdb with only in-frame sequences that have V and J called. A share of the clones is absent; for the studies checked, an unresolved V gene accounts for under half, and the remainder has no known explanation. That table supplies the V and J calls and clone size; D and trimming were determined from the DNA. The sample includes about 120,000 clones, with around 80% observed a single time. 2.5% to 3% of the sample comes from the top ten.

The germline V end is reduced by 4 bases and the J end by 9 bases; junction bases left unmatched: 7. The CDR3, cysteine through phenylalanine, is 14 amino acids long. This entry keeps only the CDR3 DNA: 42 bases, framed from base 1. From a lookup of the germline V gene (reference sequence), CDR1 and CDR2 are LNHDA and SQIVND. The chain links TRBV19 with TRBJ2-1, with 9 junctional bases fitting TRBD2. The sequence was collected from a woman between 55 and 75 years old in good health and CMV-seropositive. Material: PBMCs. The DNA reads TGTGCCAGTAGTAAGACTAGCGGAATGAGTGAGCAGTTCTTC. The resulting protein is CASSKTSGMSEQFF.